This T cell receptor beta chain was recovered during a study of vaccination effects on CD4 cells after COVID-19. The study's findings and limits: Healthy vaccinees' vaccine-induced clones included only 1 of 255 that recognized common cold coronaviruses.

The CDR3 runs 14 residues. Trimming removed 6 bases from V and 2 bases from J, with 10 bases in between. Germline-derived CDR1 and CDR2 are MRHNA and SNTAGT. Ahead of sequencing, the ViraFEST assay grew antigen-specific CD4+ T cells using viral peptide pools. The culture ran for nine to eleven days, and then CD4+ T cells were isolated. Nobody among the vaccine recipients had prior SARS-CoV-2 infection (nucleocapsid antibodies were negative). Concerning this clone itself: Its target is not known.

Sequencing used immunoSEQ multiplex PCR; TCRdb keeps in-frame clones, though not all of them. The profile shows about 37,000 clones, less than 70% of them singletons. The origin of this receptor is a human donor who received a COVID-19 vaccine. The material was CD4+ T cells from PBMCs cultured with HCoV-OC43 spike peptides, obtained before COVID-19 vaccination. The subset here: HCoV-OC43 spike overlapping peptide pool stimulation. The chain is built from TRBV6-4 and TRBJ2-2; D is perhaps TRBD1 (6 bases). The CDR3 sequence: CASRRDTNTGELFF. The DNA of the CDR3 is TGTGCCAGCAGACGGGACACCAACACCGGGGAGCTGTTTTTT.